Sequencing of this T cell receptor beta chain was carried out in a study of blood T cell repertoires in COVID-19. Clones were read by immunoSEQ multiplex PCR, and TCRdb kept only the in-frame ones, dropping some. Among about 98,000 clones listed, 75% to 90% were seen once. V lost 7 bases to trimming and J lost 10 bases, with 23 bases between them. This CDR3 comprises 15 residues. From germline, CDR1 is SGHAT and CDR2 FQNNGV. The clonotype comes from a human donor in a cohort sampled during active COVID-19. Material for sequencing was peripheral blood. The chain is built from TRBV11-2 and TRBJ2-1; D perhaps matches TRBD2 (7 bases). The CDR3 here is CASNRGGAEGGEQFF. CDR3 nucleotides: TGTGCCAGCAATAGAGGGGGGGCCGAAGGAGGAGAGCAGTTCTTC. Full variable domain (remainder filled in from reference TRBV11-2 and TRBJ2-1): EAGVAQSPRYKIIEKRQSVAFWCNPISGHATLYWYQQILGQGPKLLIQFQNNGVVDDSQLPKDRFSAERLKGVDSTLKIQPAKLEDSAVYLCASNRGGAEGGEQFFGPGTRLTVL.